This T cell receptor beta chain was recorded in a study of response to subunit inactivated influenza vaccine. The table lists this clonotype with a few counts. The CDR3 has 14 residues. V dropped 3 bases and J dropped 6 bases, with 12 bases sitting between them. Germline CDR1 is LGHNA and CDR2 is YSLEER. MiXCR, run by TCRdb on the RT-PCR reads, gives a single entry per CDR3 protein. Found here are 500,000 to 550,000 distinct CDR3 sequences, roughly 25% of them singletons; the top ten hold under 3.5%. This sample also appeared in a second study, on T cells expressing NK-cell markers. That publication notes: Template switching by 5'RACE with UMIs generated the TCR beta cDNA. An anti-gamma-delta TCR antibody confined sorting to alpha-beta TCR T cells across several of the experiments. NKG2C+ dominant clonotypes from 5 or 6 donors made up about 1.0-7.5% of CD8+ T cells. In several donors, dominant clonotypes made up roughly 25-60.1% of CD3+CD56-NKG2C+ cells.

The sample consisted of CD4+ T cells sorted from PBMCs, taken 11 to 12 days after vaccination. The chain uses TRBV4-3 and TRBJ2-1, with no clear D. This sequence originates from a man aged 45-65 years who received an inactivated influenza vaccine. The CDR3 nucleotides read TGCGCCAGCAGCCAGGACCCAAATCTCAATGAGCAGTTCTTC. Translating it yields CASSQDPNLNEQFF.